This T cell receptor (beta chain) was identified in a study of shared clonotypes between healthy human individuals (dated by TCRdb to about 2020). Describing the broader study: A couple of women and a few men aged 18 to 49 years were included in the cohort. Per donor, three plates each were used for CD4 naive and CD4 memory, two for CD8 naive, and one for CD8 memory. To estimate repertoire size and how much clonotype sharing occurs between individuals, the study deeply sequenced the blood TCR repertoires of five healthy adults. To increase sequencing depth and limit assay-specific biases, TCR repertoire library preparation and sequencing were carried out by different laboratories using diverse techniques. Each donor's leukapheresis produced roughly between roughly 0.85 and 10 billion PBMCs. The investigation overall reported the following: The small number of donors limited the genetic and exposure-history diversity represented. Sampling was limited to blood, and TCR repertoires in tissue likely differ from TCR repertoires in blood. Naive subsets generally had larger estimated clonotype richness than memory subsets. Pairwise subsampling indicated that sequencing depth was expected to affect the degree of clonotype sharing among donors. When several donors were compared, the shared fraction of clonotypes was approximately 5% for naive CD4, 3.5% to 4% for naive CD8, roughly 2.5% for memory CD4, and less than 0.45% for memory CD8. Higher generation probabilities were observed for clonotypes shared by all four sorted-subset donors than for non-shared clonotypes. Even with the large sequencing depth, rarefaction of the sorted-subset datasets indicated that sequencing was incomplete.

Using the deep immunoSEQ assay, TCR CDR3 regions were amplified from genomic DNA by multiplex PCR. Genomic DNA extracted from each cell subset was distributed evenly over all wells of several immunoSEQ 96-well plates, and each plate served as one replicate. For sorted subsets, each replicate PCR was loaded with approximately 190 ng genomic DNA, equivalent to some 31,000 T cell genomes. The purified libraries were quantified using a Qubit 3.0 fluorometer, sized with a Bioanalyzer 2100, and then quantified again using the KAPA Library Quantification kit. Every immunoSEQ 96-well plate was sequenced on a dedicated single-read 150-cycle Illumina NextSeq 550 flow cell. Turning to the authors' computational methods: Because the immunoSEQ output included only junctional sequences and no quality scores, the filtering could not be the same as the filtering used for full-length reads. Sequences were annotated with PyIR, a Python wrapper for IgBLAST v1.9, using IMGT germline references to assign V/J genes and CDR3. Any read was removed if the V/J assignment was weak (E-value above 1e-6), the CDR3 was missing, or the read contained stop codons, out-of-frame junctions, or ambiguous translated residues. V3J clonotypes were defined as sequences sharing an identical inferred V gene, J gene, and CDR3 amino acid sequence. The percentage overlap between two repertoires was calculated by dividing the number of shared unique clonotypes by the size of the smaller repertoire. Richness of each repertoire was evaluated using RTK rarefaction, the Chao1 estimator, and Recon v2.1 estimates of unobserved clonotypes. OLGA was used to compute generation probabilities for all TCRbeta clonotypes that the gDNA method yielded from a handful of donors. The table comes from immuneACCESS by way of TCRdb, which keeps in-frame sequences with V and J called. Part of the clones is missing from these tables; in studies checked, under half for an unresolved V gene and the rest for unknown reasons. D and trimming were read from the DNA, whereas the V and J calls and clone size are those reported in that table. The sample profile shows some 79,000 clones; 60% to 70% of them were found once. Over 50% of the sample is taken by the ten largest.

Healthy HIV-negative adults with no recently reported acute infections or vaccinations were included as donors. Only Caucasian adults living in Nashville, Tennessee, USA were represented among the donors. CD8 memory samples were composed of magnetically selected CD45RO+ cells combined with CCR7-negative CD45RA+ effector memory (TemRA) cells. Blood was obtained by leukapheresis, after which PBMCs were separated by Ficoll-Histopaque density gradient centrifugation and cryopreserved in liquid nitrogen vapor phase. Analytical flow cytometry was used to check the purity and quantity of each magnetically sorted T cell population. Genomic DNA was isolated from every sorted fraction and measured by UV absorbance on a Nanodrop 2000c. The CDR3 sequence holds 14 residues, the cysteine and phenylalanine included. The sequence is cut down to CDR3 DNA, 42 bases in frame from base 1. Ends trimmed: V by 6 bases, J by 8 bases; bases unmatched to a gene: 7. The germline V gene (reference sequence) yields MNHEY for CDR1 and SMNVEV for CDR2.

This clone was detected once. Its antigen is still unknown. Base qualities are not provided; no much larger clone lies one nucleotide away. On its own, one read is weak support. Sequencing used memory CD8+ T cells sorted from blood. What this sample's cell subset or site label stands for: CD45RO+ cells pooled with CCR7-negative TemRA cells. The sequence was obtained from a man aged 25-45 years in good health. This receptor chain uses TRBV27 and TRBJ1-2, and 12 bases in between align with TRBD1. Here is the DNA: TGTGCCAGCAGGCCCGGGGACAGGGGGCAAGGCTACACCTTC. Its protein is CASRPGDRGQGYTF.